Below are 6 T cell receptor beta chains sequenced from a single sample in a study of cytomegalovirus exposure and HLA in healthy donors. The PCR made use of 60 Vbeta and 13 Jbeta primers. Some clones are missing from TCRdb's copy, which holds only in-frame ones; the method was immunoSEQ multiplex PCR. The top ten clones hold under 9% of a sample with 95,000 to 150,000 clones, around 69% of them seen once. The sample taken for sequencing was PBMCs. These receptors were obtained from a woman in her 40s in good health and CMV-seropositive.

The chain is built from TRBV4-2 and TRBJ2-3, with 12 positions matching TRBD2. V lost 11 bases, J lost 9 bases, and 12 bases stayed unmatched. Germline assignment: CDR1 LGHNA and CDR2 YNFKEQ. CDR3 length: 14 residues. For the CDR3, the DNA is TGTGCCGCCCGGACTAGCGGGGATGGGGAAACGCAGTATTTT. Its protein product is CAARTSGDGETQYF.

The chain has TRBV5-4 and TRBJ1-2; 7 positions match TRBD1. V lost 4 bases and J lost 6; bases outside the gene matches: 3. CDR1 and CDR2 from the germline V gene are SGHNT and YYREEE (reference sequence). The CDR3 sequence is 12 residues long. The CDR3 sequence is CASSPGGHGYTF. The CDR3 coding sequence is TGTGCCAGCAGCCCAGGGGGTCATGGCTACACCTTC.

The chain employs TRBV25-1 and TRBJ2-1; 10 nucleotides line up with TRBD2. CDR3 length equals 16 residues. Germline loops: CDR1 MGHDK, CDR2 SYGVNS. After removal of 3 bases from V and 7 bases from J, the junction contained 9 bases not matched to a gene. The CDR3 is CASSDSSSGRWNEQFF. The CDR3, as DNA: TGTGCCAGCAGTGATTCCTCTAGCGGGAGATGGAATGAGCAGTTCTTC.

The genes are TRBV2 and TRBJ2-5; tentative D call: TRBD1 (5 bases). Trimming left V 5 bases short and J 5 bases short, with 12 bases between. In germline, CDR1 is SNHLY, CDR2 FYNNEI. This CDR3 has 13 residues. CDR3 residues: CASSRDRRETQYF. CDR3 sequence (DNA): TGTGCCAGCAGTCGCGACAGAAGGGAGACCCAGTACTTC.

The chain joins TRBV18 to TRBJ2-7, with TRBD1 matching 10 bases. This CDR3 comprises 15 residues. V lost 2 bases, J lost 5 bases, and 6 bases stayed unmatched. CDR1 and CDR2 from the germline V gene are KGHSH and LQKENI. CDR3 sequence: CASSPIETGGHEQYF. In DNA form, the CDR3 reads TGTGCCAGCTCACCAATTGAGACAGGGGGCCACGAGCAGTACTTC.

The chain joins TRBV6-4 to TRBJ2-1, with 11 bases aligning to TRBD2. Trimming removed 2 bases from V and 4 bases from J; junction bases left unmatched: 4. The length of the CDR3 is 16 residues. Germline CDR1 is MRHNA and CDR2 is SNTAGT. The CDR3 coding sequence is TGTGCCAGCAGTGACAACCTAGCGGGGGGATACAATGAGCAGTTCTTC. Translation: CASSDNLAGGYNEQFF.